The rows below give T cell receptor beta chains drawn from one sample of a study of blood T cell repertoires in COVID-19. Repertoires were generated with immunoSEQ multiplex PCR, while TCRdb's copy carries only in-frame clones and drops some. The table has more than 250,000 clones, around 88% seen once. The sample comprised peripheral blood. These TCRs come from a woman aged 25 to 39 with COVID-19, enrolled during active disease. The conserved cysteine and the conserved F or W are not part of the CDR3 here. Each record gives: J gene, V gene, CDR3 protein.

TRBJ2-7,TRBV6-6,ASSSSMRLAGGNAYEQY
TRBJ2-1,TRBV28,ASRGRGVRFNEQF
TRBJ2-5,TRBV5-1,ASSLSVYQETQY
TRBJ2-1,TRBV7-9,ASSSWDREGYNEQF
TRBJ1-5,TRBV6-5,ASSHGQGSNQPQH
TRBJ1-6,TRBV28,ASSLSGRDNSPLH
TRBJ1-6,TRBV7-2,ASSLRGQSYSPLH
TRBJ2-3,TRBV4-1,ASSRKPGQGLTVSTDTQY
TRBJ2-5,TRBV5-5,ASSPRVRGRETQY
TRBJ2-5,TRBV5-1,ATSRGGETLQETQY
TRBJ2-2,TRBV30,AWSAGGPGELF
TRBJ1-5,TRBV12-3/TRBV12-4,ASSLRGDQH
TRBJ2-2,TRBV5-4,ASRREGTGELF
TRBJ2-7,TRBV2,ASSRGTIEQY
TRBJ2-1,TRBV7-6,ASSLAGEDNEQF
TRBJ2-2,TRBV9,ASSGTSGGDINTGELF
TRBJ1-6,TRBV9,ASSVGRNSPLH
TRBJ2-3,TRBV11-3,ASSPSPGADTQY
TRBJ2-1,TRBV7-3,ASSLEQGNEQF
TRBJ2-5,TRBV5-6,ASSSSGDEETQY
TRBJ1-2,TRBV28,ASSPGRVRADYGYT
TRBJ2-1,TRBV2,ASSERGARIEQF
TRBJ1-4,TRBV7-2,ASSISGSVEKLF
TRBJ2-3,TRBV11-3,ASSLKGTGVTDTQY
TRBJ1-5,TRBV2,ASSQTGYGQPQH
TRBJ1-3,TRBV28,ASSSSPGNTIY
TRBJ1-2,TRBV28,ASSFPGGAGYGYT
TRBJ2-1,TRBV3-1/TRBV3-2,ASSPERGGPYNEQF
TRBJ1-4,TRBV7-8,ASSSPDRGELF
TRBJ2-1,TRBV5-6,ASSYPSGSIYNEQF
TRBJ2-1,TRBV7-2,ASSLERGGPYEQF
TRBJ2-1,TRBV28,ASSSLRRLTTGAYNEQF
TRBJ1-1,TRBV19,ASSIGGDRRAF
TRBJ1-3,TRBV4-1,ASSQDTRRTSGNTIY
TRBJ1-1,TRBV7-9,ASSLQGNTEAF
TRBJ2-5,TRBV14,ATRQTPQETQY
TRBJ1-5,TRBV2,ASSPDRGGQPQH
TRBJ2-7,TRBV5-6,ASSLGSGEQY
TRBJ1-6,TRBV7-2,ASSSRRDRVAPLH
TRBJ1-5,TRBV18,ASSPEGAGAQH
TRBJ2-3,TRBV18,ASSTTPIAGTDTQY
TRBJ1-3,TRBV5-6,ASSAGTGSRNTIY
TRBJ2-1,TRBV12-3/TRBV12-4,ASSYLLSNEQF
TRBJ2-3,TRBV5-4,ASSRIQGATDTQY
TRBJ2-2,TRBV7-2,ASSKSRGLFGELF